Listed below are T cell receptor beta chains from one sample, sequenced in a study of T-cell reconstitution after alpha-beta-depleted transplantation in children. TCRdb recomputed calls from the PCR reads with MiXCR, one row per CDR3 protein. The sample carries roughly 150,000 distinct CDR3 sequences, approximately 12% recorded once. This specimen consisted of PBMCs, obtained before TCRalphabeta/CD19-depleted stem cell transplant. The receptors derive from a boy aged 2-9 years with acute myeloid leukemia, due to receive a stem cell transplant. The CDR3 runs from the conserved cysteine through the conserved F or W. The D gene is left open where the match is weak. Clone sizes are given selectively: once, few, many, or a class where the clone is expanded.

TRBJ2-3	TRBV7-8	.	many	CASSSRGSDTQYF	TGTGCCAGCAGCTCCCGGGGGTCAGATACGCAGTATTTT
TRBJ2-3	TRBV30	.	many	CAWSGDSTDTQYF	TGTGCCTGGAGCGGGGACAGCACAGATACGCAGTATTTT
TRBJ2-1	TRBV7-2	.	many	CASSPGGGDWTYNEQFF	TGTGCCAGCAGCCCCGGGGGCGGGGACTGGACCTACAATGAGCAGTTCTTC
TRBJ1-2	TRBV5-6	.	many	CASSLLPGDVNYGYTF	TGTGCCAGCAGCTTGCTTCCCGGGGATGTCAACTATGGCTACACCTTC
TRBJ2-1	TRBV4-2	.	.	CASGPGLLGDEQFF	TGTGCCAGCGGCCCCGGGCTCCTGGGGGATGAGCAGTTCTTC
TRBJ2-3	TRBV10-3	TRBD1	many	CATSGQATDTQYF	TGTGCCACCTCCGGACAGGCCACAGATACGCAGTATTTT
TRBJ2-4	TRBV29-1	.	many	CSVGGLRNIQYF	TGCAGCGTTGGGGGCCTTCGGAACATTCAGTACTTC
TRBJ1-6	TRBV30	.	many	CAWSATRSPRPLHF	TGTGCCTGGAGTGCTACGCGGTCTCCTCGACCCCTCCACTTT
TRBJ2-1	TRBV5-1	.	many	CASSSQGGGTYNEQFF	TGCGCCAGCAGCTCACAAGGGGGGGGTACCTACAATGAGCAGTTCTTC
TRBJ2-3	TRBV5-5	TRBD2	many	CASSWTSGALESQYF	TGTGCCAGCAGCTGGACTAGCGGGGCCCTGGAGTCGCAGTATTTT
TRBJ2-1	TRBV4-2	TRBD2	many	CASSQDRTSVNEQFF	TGTGCCAGCAGCCAAGACAGGACTAGCGTGAATGAGCAGTTCTTC
TRBJ1-6	TRBV20-1	TRBD1	many	CSARGGTGNNSPLHF	TGCAGTGCTAGAGGAGGGACAGGGAATAATTCACCCCTCCACTTT
TRBJ2-5	TRBV7-6	.	many	CASSATQETQYF	TGTGCCAGCAGCGCCACCCAAGAGACCCAGTACTTC
TRBJ2-3	TRBV28	.	many	CASSFGHSTDTQYF	TGTGCCAGCAGTTTCGGGCACAGCACAGATACGCAGTATTTT
TRBJ2-7	TRBV5-1	.	many	CASSFNRVGEQYF	TGCGCCAGCAGCTTTAACAGGGTCGGCGAGCAGTACTTC
TRBJ1-1	TRBV6-1	.	many	CASSEQGAVSTEAFF	TGTGCCAGCAGTGAACAGGGCGCGGTGAGCACTGAAGCTTTCTTT
TRBJ1-2	TRBV12-3/TRBV12-4	TRBD1	many	CASSLQDGGQGSYGYTF	TGTGCCAGCAGTCTACAAGACGGGGGACAGGGAAGCTATGGCTACACCTTC
TRBJ1-4	TRBV12-3/TRBV12-4	.	many	CASSPQGTLATNEKLFF	TGTGCCAGCAGTCCGCAAGGGACACTCGCAACTAATGAAAAACTGTTTTTT
TRBJ2-5	TRBV7-8	.	few	CASSLGVIGGLKETQYF	TGTGCCAGCAGCTTAGGGGTTATCGGGGGATTAAAAGAGACCCAGTACTTC
TRBJ2-7	TRBV4-1	.	many	CASSQAKGDYEQYF	TGCGCCAGCAGCCAGGCCAAAGGGGACTACGAGCAGTACTTC
TRBJ1-6	TRBV11-2	.	many	CASSLAGASPLHF	TGTGCCAGCAGCTTAGCCGGCGCGTCACCCCTCCACTTT
TRBJ2-3	TRBV12-3/TRBV12-4	TRBD1	many	CASSRGQGGDTQYF	TGTGCCAGCAGCCGTGGACAGGGTGGAGATACGCAGTATTTT
TRBJ1-1	TRBV20-1	.	many	CSAIRTENTEAFF	TGCAGTGCCATCAGAACAGAGAACACTGAAGCTTTCTTT
TRBJ1-2	TRBV27	.	many	CASSLKSGYGYTF	TGTGCCAGCAGTTTGAAGTCCGGCTATGGCTACACCTTC
TRBJ1-1	TRBV7-6	.	few	CASSQGHGYEAFF	TGTGCCAGCAGCCAGGGACATGGCTATGAAGCTTTCTTT
TRBJ2-5	TRBV5-5	TRBD1	many	CASSYRGETQYF	TGTGCCAGCAGCTACAGGGGAGAGACCCAGTACTTC
TRBJ2-1	TRBV3-1	TRBD2	many	CASSPGLAGAFEQFF	TGTGCCAGCAGCCCGGGACTAGCGGGGGCTTTCGAGCAGTTCTTC